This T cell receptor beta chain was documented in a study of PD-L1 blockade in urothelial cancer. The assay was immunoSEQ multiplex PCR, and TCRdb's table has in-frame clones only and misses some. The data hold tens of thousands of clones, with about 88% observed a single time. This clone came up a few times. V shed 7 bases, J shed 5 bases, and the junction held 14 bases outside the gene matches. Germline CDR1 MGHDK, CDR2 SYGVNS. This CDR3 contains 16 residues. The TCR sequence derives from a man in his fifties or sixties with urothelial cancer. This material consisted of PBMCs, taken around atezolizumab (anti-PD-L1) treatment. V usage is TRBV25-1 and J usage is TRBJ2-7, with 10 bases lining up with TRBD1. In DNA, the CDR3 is TGTGCCAGCACTCCGGGACAGGGGATTTCACGCCACGAGCAGTACTTC. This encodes CASTPGQGISRHEQYF.